This record covers a single T cell receptor (beta chain). The antigen is not known. Germline CDR1 is MDHEN and CDR2 is SYDVKM. There are 17 residues in the CDR3. V shed 5 bases and J 6 bases; nucleotides not matched to a gene: 17. The source of the sample is a study of graft-versus-host responses after intestinal transplantation. Study-wide context: Each of the recipients got a multivisceral, liver-intestinal, or isolated intestinal transplant. Each patient got anti-thymocyte globulin induction, then tacrolimus and steroids for about 3 years.

Clones were read by immunoSEQ multiplex PCR, and TCRdb kept only the in-frame ones, dropping some. Of 73,000 or so clones detected, nearly 90% appear once; the ten largest clones hold about 4%. Sequenced here: unstimulated CD8+ T cells sorted from spleen or lymph node cells, sampled before transplant. The V and J genes are TRBV28 and TRBJ2-3; TRBD2 agrees at 7 bases. The TCR comes from a human donor who was the organ donor for an intestinal transplant. The CDR3 loop reads CASSISPTGLWADTQYF. The CDR3 DNA reads as TGTGCCAGCAGTATATCCCCGACGGGACTATGGGCCGATACGCAGTATTTT.